These T cell receptor beta chains were read from a single sample in a study of blood T cells in healthy people across ages. A single record per CDR3 protein comes from TCRdb applying MiXCR to the 5' RACE reads. The table lists approximately 730,000 distinct CDR3 sequences, around half of them singletons. Sequenced material: blood. The receptors come from an elderly man in good health. The CDR3 runs from the conserved cysteine through the conserved F or W. Fields, in order: CDR3 protein, CDR3 DNA, J gene, V gene, D gene, clone size. The D gene is left open where the match is weak. Some rows have no size entry. The others give once, few or many, or a class for an expanded clone.

CDR3aa: CASSSGTSENGELFF
CDR3nt: TGTGCCAGCTCGTCCGGGACTAGCGAGAACGGGGAGCTGTTTTTT
j_gene: TRBJ2-2
v_gene: TRBV7-3
d_gene: TRBD2
abundance: .

CDR3aa: CASSYEPPGLSSYEQYF
CDR3nt: TGTGCCAGCAGTTACGAACCCCCGGGACTGAGCTCCTACGAGCAGTACTTC
j_gene: TRBJ2-7
v_gene: TRBV6-5
d_gene: .
abundance: .

CDR3aa: CSVVPEVNEQYF
CDR3nt: TGCAGCGTTGTGCCTGAGGTAAACGAGCAGTACTTC
j_gene: TRBJ2-7
v_gene: TRBV29-1
d_gene: .
abundance: .

CDR3aa: CASSESGMNTEAFF
CDR3nt: TGTGCCAGCAGTGAATCAGGGATGAACACTGAAGCTTTCTTT
j_gene: TRBJ1-1
v_gene: TRBV6-1
d_gene: .
abundance: .

CDR3aa: CASSLVAGSYNEQYF
CDR3nt: TGCGCCAGCAGCTTGGTCGCGGGTTCCTACAATGAGCAGTACTTC
j_gene: TRBJ2-7
v_gene: TRBV5-1
d_gene: .
abundance: once

CDR3aa: CASSEEAGGLYNEQFF
CDR3nt: TGTGCCAGCAGTGAAGAGGCGGGAGGGCTCTACAATGAGCAGTTCTTC
j_gene: TRBJ2-1
v_gene: TRBV2
d_gene: TRBD2
abundance: .

CDR3aa: CASSAGGASTDTQYF
CDR3nt: TGTGCCAGCAGTGCAGGCGGGGCTAGCACAGATACGCAGTATTTT
j_gene: TRBJ2-3
v_gene: TRBV2
d_gene: .
abundance: .

CDR3aa: CASSCSGGRGDEQYF
CDR3nt: TGTGCCAGCAGTTGCTCCGGCGGGAGAGGTGACGAGCAGTACTTC
j_gene: TRBJ2-7
v_gene: TRBV6-5
d_gene: TRBD2
abundance: .

CDR3aa: CSATARGPSSYNEQFF
CDR3nt: TGCAGTGCTACCGCTAGGGGTCCAAGCTCCTACAATGAGCAGTTCTTC
j_gene: TRBJ2-1
v_gene: TRBV20-1
d_gene: .
abundance: .

CDR3aa: CASSLEAGGNQPQHF
CDR3nt: TGTGCCAGCAGCCTCGAGGCGGGAGGCAATCAGCCCCAGCATTTT
j_gene: TRBJ1-5
v_gene: TRBV7-6
d_gene: .
abundance: .

CDR3aa: CASSLETQAFF
CDR3nt: TGTGCCAGCAGTTTGGAGACACAAGCTTTCTTT
j_gene: TRBJ1-1
v_gene: TRBV12-3/TRBV12-4
d_gene: .
abundance: .

CDR3aa: CASSYAPTSGTYNEQFF
CDR3nt: TGTGCCAGCAGTTATGCCCCGACTAGCGGAACCTACAATGAGCAGTTCTTT
j_gene: TRBJ2-1
v_gene: TRBV12-3/TRBV12-4
d_gene: TRBD2
abundance: few

CDR3aa: CASATGTSGFGGVHRYAYF
CDR3nt: TGTGCCAGTGCCACCGGGACTAGCGGGTTTGGGGGCGTCCACAGATACGCGTATTTT
j_gene: TRBJ2-3
v_gene: TRBV6-1
d_gene: TRBD2
abundance: .

CDR3aa: CASSVYGYAYF
CDR3nt: TGTGCCAGCAGCGTCTATGGGTACGCGTATTTT
j_gene: TRBJ2-3
v_gene: TRBV2
d_gene: .
abundance: .

CDR3aa: CASSLVWTGNEQYF
CDR3nt: TGTGCCAGCAGCTTAGTTTGGACAGGGAACGAGCAGTACTTC
j_gene: TRBJ2-7
v_gene: TRBV7-2
d_gene: TRBD1
abundance: .

CDR3aa: CSVDQIQETQYF
CDR3nt: TGCAGCGTTGACCAGATCCAAGAGACCCAGTACTTC
j_gene: TRBJ2-5
v_gene: TRBV29-1
d_gene: .
abundance: many

CDR3aa: CASSRGVLASEQYF
CDR3nt: TGTGCCAGCTCCCGAGGGGTATTGGCGAGTGAGCAGTACTTC
j_gene: TRBJ2-5
v_gene: TRBV18
d_gene: .
abundance: .

CDR3aa: CASSLLGDSSYNSPLHF
CDR3nt: TGTGCCAGCAGCTTACTAGGGGACAGCTCCTATAATTCACCCCTCCACTTT
j_gene: TRBJ1-6
v_gene: TRBV7-9
d_gene: TRBD1
abundance: .

CDR3aa: CASSSGLAGADEQFF
CDR3nt: TGCGCCAGCAGCTCAGGACTAGCGGGAGCTGATGAGCAGTTCTTC
j_gene: TRBJ2-1
v_gene: TRBV5-1
d_gene: TRBD2
abundance: few

CDR3aa: CATSREGSSTDTQYF
CDR3nt: TGTGCCACCAGCAGAGAAGGGTCTAGCACAGATACGCAGTATTTT
j_gene: TRBJ2-3
v_gene: TRBV15
d_gene: .
abundance: .

CDR3aa: CSAVSTGGSTYNEQFF
CDR3nt: TGCAGTGCCGTTTCGACAGGGGGGTCCACCTACAATGAGCAGTTCTTC
j_gene: TRBJ2-1
v_gene: TRBV20-1
d_gene: TRBD1
abundance: .

CDR3aa: CASRPVGLSYEQYF
CDR3nt: TGTGCCAGCAGGCCCGTGGGACTATCTTACGAGCAGTACTTC
j_gene: TRBJ2-7
v_gene: TRBV6-6
d_gene: TRBD2
abundance: few

CDR3aa: CASSPGGESGANVLTF
CDR3nt: TGCGCCAGCAGCCCCGGGGGCGAGTCTGGGGCCAACGTCCTGACTTTC
j_gene: TRBJ2-6
v_gene: TRBV5-1
d_gene: .
abundance: few

CDR3aa: CSARDDRGGYEQYF
CDR3nt: TGCAGTGCTAGAGATGACAGGGGGGGCTACGAGCAGTACTTC
j_gene: TRBJ2-7
v_gene: TRBV20-1
d_gene: TRBD1
abundance: .

CDR3aa: CASDRGAEILNTEAFF
CDR3nt: TGTGCCAGCGATCGAGGGGCAGAGATCCTCAACACTGAAGCTTTCTTT
j_gene: TRBJ1-1
v_gene: TRBV28
d_gene: .
abundance: .

CDR3aa: CASSLGPGSHNEQFF
CDR3nt: TGTGCCAGCAGCTTGGGGCCGGGATCGCACAATGAGCAGTTCTTC
j_gene: TRBJ2-1
v_gene: TRBV5-8
d_gene: .
abundance: .

CDR3aa: CASTPLAGKRTYEQYF
CDR3nt: TGTGCCAGCACCCCCCTGGCGGGCAAGCGGACCTACGAGCAGTACTTC
j_gene: TRBJ2-7
v_gene: TRBV7-2
d_gene: .
abundance: few

CDR3aa: CASSLAWGGLGEKLFF
CDR3nt: TGTGCCAGCAGTTTAGCGTGGGGAGGCCTAGGAGAAAAACTGTTTTTT
j_gene: TRBJ1-4
v_gene: TRBV12-3/TRBV12-4
d_gene: .
abundance: few

CDR3aa: CASSPEGAVDTQYF
CDR3nt: TGTGCCAGCTCACCGGAGGGCGCGGTGGATACGCAGTATTTT
j_gene: TRBJ2-3
v_gene: TRBV18
d_gene: .
abundance: once

CDR3aa: CSASSQGGQPQHF
CDR3nt: TGCAGTGCTAGTTCACAGGGAGGGCAGCCCCAGCATTTT
j_gene: TRBJ1-5
v_gene: TRBV20-1
d_gene: .
abundance: .

CDR3aa: CAISEETGSRNQPQHF
CDR3nt: TGTGCCATCAGTGAAGAAACAGGGTCGAGAAATCAGCCCCAGCATTTT
j_gene: TRBJ1-5
v_gene: TRBV10-3
d_gene: .
abundance: .

CDR3aa: CASTWTSGTPDEQYF
CDR3nt: TGTGCCAGCACGTGGACTAGCGGGACCCCCGACGAGCAGTACTTC
j_gene: TRBJ2-7
v_gene: TRBV7-9
d_gene: TRBD2
abundance: .

CDR3aa: CASSETGSSSGNTIYF
CDR3nt: TGTGCCAGCAGTGAAACAGGGAGTTCCTCTGGAAACACCATATATTTT
j_gene: TRBJ1-3
v_gene: TRBV2
d_gene: .
abundance: .

CDR3aa: CASSIPGRQYF
CDR3nt: TGTGCCAGCAGCATACCAGGGAGGCAGTACTTC
j_gene: TRBJ2-7
v_gene: TRBV27
d_gene: .
abundance: once

CDR3aa: CASSSRDSRYNEQFF
CDR3nt: TGTGCCAGCAGTTCTCGGGACTCGCGATACAATGAGCAGTTCTTC
j_gene: TRBJ2-1
v_gene: TRBV12-3/TRBV12-4
d_gene: .
abundance: .

CDR3aa: CASKAGGRTDTQYF
CDR3nt: TGTGCCAGCAAGGCGGGAGGGAGGACAGATACGCAGTATTTT
j_gene: TRBJ2-3
v_gene: TRBV2
d_gene: TRBD2
abundance: .

CDR3aa: CAWRKGASGYEQYF
CDR3nt: TGTGCCTGGAGGAAAGGGGCTAGCGGCTACGAGCAGTACTTC
j_gene: TRBJ2-7
v_gene: TRBV30
d_gene: TRBD2
abundance: .

CDR3aa: CASSLPPTQYF
CDR3nt: TGTGCCAGCAGTTTACCCCCTACGCAGTATTTT
j_gene: TRBJ2-3
v_gene: TRBV27
d_gene: .
abundance: .

CDR3aa: CRVPEQGKETQYF
CDR3nt: TGCAGAGTTCCGGAACAGGGGAAAGAGACCCAGTACTTC
j_gene: TRBJ2-5
v_gene: TRBV20-1
d_gene: TRBD1
abundance: .

CDR3aa: CASSPPAGDQPQHF
CDR3nt: TGTGCCAGCAGCCCCCCGGCAGGGGACCAGCCCCAGCATTTT
j_gene: TRBJ1-5
v_gene: TRBV7-9
d_gene: .
abundance: .

CDR3aa: CASSPRTSGGAGETQYF
CDR3nt: TGCGCCAGCAGCCCCCGGACTAGCGGGGGGGCCGGAGAGACCCAGTACTTC
j_gene: TRBJ2-5
v_gene: TRBV4-1
d_gene: TRBD2
abundance: .

CDR3aa: CASSLGGLAGGGSDTQYF
CDR3nt: TGTGCCAGCAGCTTGGGAGGACTAGCGGGAGGCGGGTCGGATACGCAGTATTTT
j_gene: TRBJ2-3
v_gene: TRBV11-2
d_gene: TRBD2
abundance: .